A selection of T cell receptor beta chains follows, all from one sample in a study of T cells after yellow fever vaccination. TCRdb passed the 5' RACE reads through MiXCR, listing each CDR3 protein once. The data show about 340,000 distinct CDR3 sequences, under 15% seen once. This specimen was CD4+ T cells sorted from PBMCs, taken 15 days after the yellow fever booster vaccination. The receptors stem from a man between 18 and 29 years old who received the YFV17D yellow fever vaccine. The CDR3 runs from the conserved cysteine through the conserved F or W. The D gene is left open where the match is weak.

d_call	v_call	cdr3_aa
TRBD1	TRBV12-3/TRBV12-4	CASSSPGQGYYGYTF
NA	TRBV7-9	CASSLEGPLHF
NA	TRBV7-2	CASSLWSRVTQYF
NA	TRBV7-9	CASSRGGYEQYF
NA	TRBV6-2/TRBV6-3	CASSYVASRSSYNSPLHF
NA	TRBV7-3	CASSKTGYTGELFF
NA	TRBV6-2/TRBV6-3	CASSLGPAANEQFF
NA	TRBV6-2/TRBV6-3	CASRMIRNNQPQHF
TRBD1	TRBV28	CASSGDSYGTEQFF
NA	TRBV5-1	CASRGASRPNEQFF
NA	TRBV11-3	CASSLGPEKKAFF
NA	TRBV20-1	CSAVGVISNQPQHF
NA	TRBV7-2	CASSTQGRQPQHF
NA	TRBV4-3	CASSRLSANTGELFF
TRBD1	TRBV6-2/TRBV6-3	CASSDRLTDTQYF
TRBD2	TRBV9	CASSVVTSGATDTQYF
NA	TRBV6-2/TRBV6-3	CASSYGPGFYEQYF
NA	TRBV20-1	CSASPRATRDTQYF
NA	TRBV7-9	CASSLANRYTEAFF
NA	TRBV10-3	CAISESSDGSQYF
NA	TRBV12-3/TRBV12-4	CASSLGLFTYNEQFF
NA	TRBV12-3/TRBV12-4	CASRVHRGSETQYF
NA	TRBV5-5	CASSWPQETQYF
NA	TRBV9	CASSFTGREDEQFF
TRBD1	TRBV5-1	CASRTGQGLGGYTF
NA	TRBV12-3/TRBV12-4	CASSWTSSGNTIYF
NA	TRBV7-2	CASSPDSLDEQYF
NA	TRBV20-1	CSANRHSGDEDEKLFF
NA	TRBV24-1	CATSDSVAVSTDTQYF
NA	TRBV20-1	CSASARGPGELFF
TRBD2	TRBV6-5	CASSAPGREGKNIQYF
TRBD2	TRBV5-4	CASSSRLAGVGEQYF
TRBD2	TRBV2	CASSEIAGGPQYF
NA	TRBV6-6	CASRPGPGGNQPQHF
TRBD1	TRBV12-3/TRBV12-4	CATLTGTAYNEQFF
NA	TRBV10-3	CAISSGTYNYEQYF
TRBD1	TRBV4-3	CASSQFAGGGNQPQHF
NA	TRBV10-3	CAISPQGAGNQPQHF
NA	TRBV20-1	CSAREPLTDTQYF
NA	TRBV7-2	CASSLDNGSPLHF
NA	TRBV4-3	CASSQEGQAGTEAFF
TRBD1	TRBV28	CASSSRQGGIEKLFF
NA	TRBV7-2	CASSLATRGGGYTF
NA	TRBV7-9	CASTFEGRANSGNTIYF
NA	TRBV25-1	CASRKGGTRQGSDTQYF
TRBD1	TRBV28	CASTPTGASIQYF